The T cell receptor beta chain under discussion was sequenced for a study of identical twins. Notes on this clonotype: The antigen remains undetermined.

Regarding the study as a whole: High-abundance cord blood beta clonotypes had fewer insertions; memory repertoires showed none. For out-of-frame beta sequences, excess twin sharing was weaker. Some out-of-frame alpha sequences were shared by twins, and these showed excess low generation probability.

Trimming at V came to 0 bases and at J to 5 bases, leaving 9 bases not matched to a gene. Germline V gene lookup returns CDR1 SGHRS and CDR2 YFSETQ. The CDR3 has 16 amino acids. TCRdb passed the 5' RACE reads through MiXCR, listing each CDR3 protein once. Seen here are about 500,000 distinct CDR3 sequences, roughly an eighth observed once, and the top ten hold approximately 0.98%. Every one of the donors was a healthy Caucasian. The same data also went into a second study, on yellow fever vaccine responses in identical twins.

V and J are TRBV5-1 and TRBJ2-5; TRBD1 matches 8 bases. The source is a young woman in good health. The specimen was CD4+ T cells sorted from blood. The CDR3, as DNA: TGCGCCAGCAGCTTGGAGTTGGGCAGGGGGCCGGAGACCCAGTACTTC. Its protein is CASSLELGRGPETQYF. Drawing the rest from reference TRBV5-1 and TRBJ2-5, the complete variable domain is KAGVTQTPRYLIKTRGQQVTLSCSPISGHRSVSWYQQTPGQGLQFLFEYFSETQRNKGNFPGRFSGRQFSNSRSEMNVSTLELGDSALYLCASSLELGRGPETQYFGPGTRLLVL.